This T cell receptor (beta chain) is drawn from a study of blood T cell repertoires in COVID-19 (dated by TCRdb to the early 2020s). Looking at the study overall: The collaborator samples originated in the United States, Italy and Spain and spanned the acute and convalescent phases of COVID-19. The material from the prospective study consisted of cDNA or gDNA derived from T cells, B-cell-depleted T cells, or PBMCs. The samples were drawn from two sources: the first 160 participants of the ongoing ImmuneRACE study, and 1,000 to 1,500 subjects contributed by 6 global collaborators. The repertoires were released in a freely available public database intended as a resource for research on the immune response to SARS-CoV-2. Sample metadata almost always included a de-identified subject ID, COVID-19 status, age in years and sex. The dataset comprised deeply sampled blood TCRbeta repertoires from subjects exposed to, actively infected with, or recovered from COVID-19. Where HLA class I and class II types were available, the types were taken from metadata supplied by the sample provider, not from assay-based typing. What the study reported, not specific to this receptor: How much clinical and demographic metadata was included differed by source and by participant, and the metadata was provided uncurated.

The immunoSEQ Assay, a bias-controlled multiplex PCR, was used to amplify TCRbeta CDR3 regions from genomic DNA. The paper's processing steps were these. The number of nucleated cells in each sample was estimated from the amplification of reference gene primers within the assay. Sequence reads were collapsed and filtered to measure the absolute abundance of every unique TCRbeta CDR3 rearrangement. For each sample, productive Simpson clonality was calculated by taking the square root of Simpson's diversity index across productive rearrangements. TCRdb took this table from immuneACCESS and kept in-frame rearrangements with V and J called. Such tables lack part of the clones; where checked against another copy, unresolved V genes explain under half of the gap, and the rest is unexplained. The V and J calls and clone size are taken from that table; D and trimming were inferred from the DNA. The sample table shows some 400,000 clones, and 80% to 90% are seen once. Of the sample, approximately 2.5% falls within the top ten clones.

Its CDR3 holds 13 amino acids, cysteine through phenylalanine. CDR3 DNA only is kept here, 39 bases in frame from base 1. V is shortened by 5 bases, J by 4 bases, and the region joining them spans 11 bases. The germline V gene yields SGHAT for CDR1 and FQNNGV for CDR2. Of note for this clone: Its antigen specificity is not known. Nothing much larger sits one base from this clone, and base qualities are not available.

In Seattle, one collaborating source enrolled patients while the infection was active and tracked those patients longitudinally over the course of disease. The collaborating institutions used their own protocols to collect whole blood in K2EDTA tubes. For TCRbeta analysis, collaborator samples were shipped as frozen whole blood, as isolated PBMCs, or as DNA extracted from either sample type. Material for sequencing was peripheral blood. The TCR originated in a woman in her fifties or sixties with COVID-19, enrolled during active disease. The rearrangement joined TRBV11-2 to TRBJ1-1; no D gene call is confident. The bases read TGTGCCAGCAGCCGAACCTGGAGCACTGAAGCTTTCTTT. This gives the protein CASSRTWSTEAFF. The CDR3, completed at both ends by the reference TRBV11-2 and TRBJ1-1 genes, gives the full variable domain EAGVAQSPRYKIIEKRQSVAFWCNPISGHATLYWYQQILGQGPKLLIQFQNNGVVDDSQLPKDRFSAERLKGVDSTLKIQPAKLEDSAVYLCASSRTWSTEAFFGQGTRLTVV.